This T cell receptor beta chain was recovered during a study of T cell responses to AZD1222 COVID-19 vaccine (dated by TCRdb to 2020 to 2023). About the full investigation: AZD1222 recipients with second doses at about 4 weeks or about 12 weeks were pooled, because spike-specific TCR depth and breadth did not differ between schedules. Trial participants were enrolled by age into 18-55, 56-69 and 70-plus year subgroups, with 148, 28 and 57 TCR-sequenced participants respectively. A total of around 240 trial participants underwent TCR sequencing, of whom around 200 received two doses of AZD1222 and around 25 received two doses of the MenACWY control vaccine.

The paper's findings and limits, for the study overall: CD4 TCRs associated with the vaccine covered the entire spike protein, and the dominant responses were in regions 160-218 and 743-854. Spike-specific TCR breadth and depth rose significantly after two AZD1222 doses compared with day 0 and with MenACWY recipients. Because no samples from the day 14 peak response were available, repertoires could be characterized only after the peak T cell response. The 56-69-year group was small, and its depth increase did not reach significance, likely because of low power. Conclusions about previously exposed vaccinees were limited because only five to seven AZD1222 recipients were SARS-CoV-2 seropositive at baseline. Participants were mostly white British and included more females than males, and it was suggested by the authors that clonal diversity may have been underestimated. Reportedly, almost half of the unique spike-specific TCRs recognized epitopes lying outside the regions that are mutated in the B.1.351 and B.1.1.7 variants.

CDR1 and CDR2 (KGHDR, SFDVKD) derive from the germline V gene. From the cysteine up to the phenylalanine, the CDR3 has a length of 13 residues. Of all the DNA, just the CDR3 is kept, 39 bases in frame from base 1. The germline V end is reduced by 7 bases and the J end by 4 bases; junction bases left unmatched: 5. On this clone itself: The antigen it recognizes is unknown. No base-level quality is on record; no much larger clone is a single base apart.

The time point label here, explained by the study, means: baseline before first vaccination. Samples from vaccinated people were obtained from the UK trials COV001 and COV002, which included a single-blind randomized controlled phase 2/3 trial of AZD1222 (ChAdOx1 nCoV-19) in healthy adults. Trial participant PBMC samples were collected at day 0 and day 28 after the second dose for TCRbeta chain sequencing. The CDR3 regions of human TCRbeta chains were subjected to immunosequencing. The published analysis was carried out like this. Repertoire TCRs were matched against a reference library of SARS-CoV-2-specific TCRs generated with the MIRA antigen-specificity platform. Breadth was defined as the fraction of unique TCRs that were SARS-CoV-2-associated. Depth was defined as the fraction of total T cells that were SARS-CoV-2-associated. Using the MIRA data, each spike-specific TCR was mapped to the spike region that the TCR reacts to and placed in a CD4 or CD8 class. Log10-transformed breadth and depth values were compared by one-way ANOVA with Sidak's multiple comparisons tests. The table was pulled from immuneACCESS by TCRdb, which kept in-frame rearrangements only. Such tables lose some clones; where checked, under half of the loss comes from unresolved V genes, and the rest has no known cause. V and J calls and clone size come straight from that table; D and trimming were deduced from the DNA. This sample has about 110,000 clones in its table, and just over 85% of those were observed once. The top ten constitute less than 3.5% of the sample.

Specimen: peripheral blood, collected on day 0 of AZD1222 vaccination. The TCR sequence derives from an adult in good health. The sequence is built from TRBV24-1 and TRBJ1-2; a stretch of 7 junction bases matches TRBD1. The CDR3 protein sequence reads: CATSDRERYGYTF. The bases read TGTGCCACCAGCGACAGGGAACGCTATGGCTACACCTTC.